Listed below are T cell receptor beta chains from one sample, sequenced in a study of control samples from healthy donors and cancer patients. This table comes from immunoSEQ multiplex PCR, and its TCRdb copy is limited to in-frame clones, with some not included. The sample lists over 100,000 clones, about 91% occurring once. Sequenced sample: blood. The receptors were gathered from a man aged 40-49 years in good health. The CDR3 runs from the conserved cysteine through the conserved F or W. D genes are given only for firm matches. Part of the rows lack a size; the others show once, few, many or a class for expanded clones.

d_gene	abundance	v_gene	j_gene	CDR3nt	CDR3aa
-	-	TRBV4-3	TRBJ2-6	TGCGCCAGCAGCCAAGGTCAGGCTGGGGCCAACGTCCTGACTTTC	CASSQGQAGANVLTF
-	once	TRBV27	TRBJ1-5	TGTGCCAGCAGTTTTACGAGCAATCAGCCCCAGCATTTT	CASSFTSNQPQHF
-	-	TRBV25-1	TRBJ1-6	TGTGCCAGCAACAAACGGAACAATTCACCCCTCCACTTT	CASNKRNNSPLHF
-	-	TRBV5-1	TRBJ2-7	TGCGCCAGCAGCTTGGGGGACAACCGATCTGAGCAGTACTTC	CASSLGDNRSEQYF
-	-	TRBV7-9	TRBJ2-2	TGTGCCAGCAGCTTAAGCGGCGGGGAGCTGTTTTTT	CASSLSGGELFF
TRBD2	once	TRBV7-9	TRBJ2-1	TGTGCCAGCGGCGGACTAGCGGGGGTGACCTACAATGAGCAGTTCTTC	CASGGLAGVTYNEQFF
-	-	TRBV11-2	TRBJ1-1	TGTGCCAGCAGCTCCCGACAGAATCGGTACACTGAAGCTTTCTTT	CASSSRQNRYTEAFF
-	-	TRBV19	TRBJ1-2	TGTGCCAGTAGTATGTTCGACGGACGGACTAACTATGGCTACACCTTC	CASSMFDGRTNYGYTF
-	-	TRBV25-1	TRBJ2-5	TGTGCCAGCAGCCAACTACGGGGACATTCGGGGACCCAGTACTTC	CASSQLRGHSGTQYF
-	-	TRBV28	TRBJ1-2	TGTGCCAGCAGTTCCTTTACAGGGAACTATGGCTACACCTTC	CASSSFTGNYGYTF
TRBD1	-	TRBV30	TRBJ1-4	TGTGCCTGGAGTCCCGGGACAGTTAATGAAAAACTGTTTTTT	CAWSPGTVNEKLFF
-	-	TRBV19	TRBJ1-4	TGTGCCAGTAGTTATGCAACTAATGAAAAACTGTTTTTT	CASSYATNEKLFF
-	-	TRBV19	TRBJ1-5	TGTGCCAGTAGTTACAGGGATCAGCCCCAGCATTTT	CASSYRDQPQHF
TRBD1	-	TRBV29-1	TRBJ1-2	TGCAGCGTCCCGCGGACAGGGGTTGGCTACACCTTC	CSVPRTGVGYTF
-	once	TRBV2	TRBJ1-5	TGTGCCACCCAGAATCAGGGCGGGAGCAATCAGCCCCAGCATTTT	CATQNQGGSNQPQHF
-	-	TRBV15	TRBJ2-2	TGTGCCACCAGCAGAGGGGCAGGGCTAGTCAGGGAGCTGTTTTTT	CATSRGAGLVRELFF
-	-	TRBV6-4	TRBJ2-1	TGTGCCAGCAGTGTAGAGGGGAGCTCCTACAATGAGCAGTTCTTC	CASSVEGSSYNEQFF
-	-	TRBV27	TRBJ1-5	TGTGCCAGCAGTTTATCTATGGACGGAGCAACGGAGCCCCAGCATTTT	CASSLSMDGATEPQHF
-	-	TRBV18	TRBJ1-3	TGTGCCAGCTCACCACAGGGGGTTGGTGTAAACACCATATATTTT	CASSPQGVGVNTIYF
-	-	TRBV19	TRBJ1-1	TGTGCCAGTAGTCCCCGGACAGATATGAACACTGAAGCTTTCTTT	CASSPRTDMNTEAFF
TRBD1	-	TRBV30	TRBJ2-2	TGTGCCTGGAGGCGACAGGGGTCCAACACCGGGGAGCTGTTTTTT	CAWRRQGSNTGELFF
TRBD1	-	TRBV5-1	TRBJ2-7	TGCGCCAGCAGCTCCGGACAGGGATCTTTTGGCTACGAGCAGTACTTC	CASSSGQGSFGYEQYF
TRBD2	-	TRBV7-2	TRBJ2-3	TGTGCCAGCAGCTTTAGCGGGACCGACACAGATACGCAGTATTTT	CASSFSGTDTDTQYF
-	few	TRBV12-5	TRBJ2-3	TGTGCTAGTGGTCCTCCAGGGGTCGGAGATACGCAGTATTTT	CASGPPGVGDTQYF
-	-	TRBV6-5	TRBJ2-7	TGTGCCAGCAGCCCGACCCCGACCCCCTACGAGCAGTACTTC	CASSPTPTPYEQYF
-	-	TRBV7-2	TRBJ2-4	TGTGCCAGCAGCTCCCGGACCCTTAGGGGCATTCAGTACTTC	CASSSRTLRGIQYF
-	-	TRBV12-3/TRBV12-4	TRBJ2-5	TGTGCCAGCAGTTTTGAGCAGGAAGAGACCCAGTACTTC	CASSFEQEETQYF
TRBD1	-	TRBV5-1	TRBJ2-6	TGCGCCAGCAGCCCGGGGACAGTTTCTGGGGCCAACGTCCTGACTTTC	CASSPGTVSGANVLTF
TRBD1	-	TRBV4-1	TRBJ1-6	TGCGCCAGCAGCATAGAACCAGGGGGGTTTTCACCCCTCCACTTT	CASSIEPGGFSPLHF
-	-	TRBV30	TRBJ1-2	TGTGCCTGGAGGGCCAGCGCTTTCTATGGCTACACCTTC	CAWRASAFYGYTF
TRBD2	-	TRBV24-1	TRBJ2-3	TGTGCCACCAGCCCTAGCGGGGGAGGTACAGATACGCAGTATTTT	CATSPSGGGTDTQYF